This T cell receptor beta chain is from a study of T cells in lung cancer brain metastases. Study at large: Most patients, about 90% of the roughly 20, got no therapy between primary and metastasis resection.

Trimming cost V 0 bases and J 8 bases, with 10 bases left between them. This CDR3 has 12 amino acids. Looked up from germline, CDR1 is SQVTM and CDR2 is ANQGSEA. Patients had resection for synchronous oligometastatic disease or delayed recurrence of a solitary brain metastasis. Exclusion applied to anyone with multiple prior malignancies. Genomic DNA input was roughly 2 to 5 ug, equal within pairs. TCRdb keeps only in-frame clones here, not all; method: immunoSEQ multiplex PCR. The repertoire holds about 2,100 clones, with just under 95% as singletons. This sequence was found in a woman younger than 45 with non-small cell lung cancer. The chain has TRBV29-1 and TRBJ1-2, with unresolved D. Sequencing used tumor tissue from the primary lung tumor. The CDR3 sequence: CSVEEGRSGYTF. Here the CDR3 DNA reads TGCAGCGTTGAAGAAGGGAGGAGCGGCTACACCTTC. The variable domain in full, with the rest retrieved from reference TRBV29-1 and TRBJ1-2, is SAVISQKPSRDICQRGTSLTIQCQVDSQVTMMFWYRQQPGQSLTLIATANQGSEATYESGFVIDKFPISRPNLTFSTLTVSNMSPEDSSIYLCSVEEGRSGYTFGSGTRLTVV.